What follows are 24 T cell receptor beta chains derived from one specimen sequenced in a study of CD8+ T cells in alopecia areata. RNA was isolated and reverse transcribed to cDNA, the sequencing template. The assay was immunoSEQ multiplex PCR, and TCRdb's table has in-frame clones only and misses some. Of 200,000 to 250,000 clones in the sample, about 53% are singletons; the top ten hold approximately 0.44%. The specimen comprised CD4+ T cells sorted from blood, sampled at week 0. Every receptor here comes from a human donor with alopecia areata.

V usage is TRBV25-1 and J usage is TRBJ2-5, with D perhaps given as TRBD1 or TRBD2 (5 bases each). The DNA end is a closer match to TRBJ2-7, so the J assignment may be wrong. The CDR3 totals 12 residues. Germline V lookup: CDR1 MGHDK, CDR2 SYGVNS. CDR3 nucleotide sequence: TGTGCCAGCAAAGGGGAGAGGTACGAGCAGTACTTC. This sequence encodes CASKGERYEQYF.

The chain recombines TRBV6-5 with TRBJ1-2, with a possible D match to TRBD1 (6 bases). CDR1 MNHEY and CDR2 SVGAGI come from the germline V gene. Trimming pared 5 bases from V and 5 bases from J, leaving 9 bases between. The CDR3 sequence is 12 residues long. The CDR3 DNA sequence: TGTGCCAGCAGTGGAGGGGGTTATGGCTACACCTTC. This gives the protein CASSGGGYGYTF.

The V and J genes are TRBV9 and TRBJ2-1; TRBD2 matches at 7 bases. V lost 4 bases, J lost 4 bases, and 8 bases stayed unmatched. The CDR3 runs 15 residues. Germline CDR1 and CDR2: SGDLS and YYNGEE. This chain's CDR3 is CASSPDSGPYNEQFF. The CDR3 DNA is TGTGCCAGCAGCCCCGATAGCGGGCCTTACAATGAGCAGTTCTTC.

This clone was seen only once. The chain links TRBV9 to TRBJ2-3, with 8 bases identical to TRBD2. Germline values: CDR1 SGDLS, CDR2 YYNGEE. V shed 5 bases, J shed 2 bases, and the junction held 4 bases outside the gene matches. This CDR3 is 14 amino acids long. The CDR3 DNA sequence: TGTGCCAGCAGACCGGGACTAGACACAGATACGCAGTATTTT. Translated: CASRPGLDTDTQYF.

The chain recombines TRBV7-6 with TRBJ1-3; D perhaps matches TRBD1 (6 bases). The CDR3 is 15 residues long. Germline V gene sequence: CDR1 SGHVS, CDR2 FNYEAQ. Trimming removed 4 bases from V and 0 bases from J, with 10 bases in between. CDR3 sequence: CASSYRQASGNTIYF. The CDR3 nucleotides read TGTGCCAGCAGCTACAGACAGGCCTCTGGAAACACCATATATTTT.

This clone was counted many times. V is TRBV7-8 and J is TRBJ2-7, with D possibly being TRBD1 or TRBD2 (7 bases each). CDR1 is SGHVS, CDR2 FQNEAQ, per germline. Between the trimmed V and J ends, which lost 5 bases and 0 bases, there was a span of 17 bases. The CDR3 is 16 amino acids. The CDR3 DNA is TGTGCCAGCAGCGCCAGGGGGGGGACTCGCTCCTACGAGCAGTACTTC. Residues: CASSARGGTRSYEQYF. The variable domain in full, completed from reference TRBV7-8 and TRBJ2-7, reads GAGVSQSPRYKVAKRGQDVALRCDPISGHVSLFWYQQALGQGPEFLTYFQNEAQLDKSGLPSDRFFAERPEGSVSTLKIQRTQQEDSAVYLCASSARGGTRSYEQYFGPGTRLTVT.

V and J are TRBV30 and TRBJ1-1; D is unclear. Germline-derived CDR1 and CDR2 are GTSNPN and SVGIG (reference sequence). Trimming took 0 bases from V and 4 from J, leaving 9 bases between them. The length of the CDR3 is 13 residues. This chain's CDR3 is CAWSVSGITEAFF. CDR3 nucleotide sequence: TGTGCCTGGAGTGTATCGGGGATCACTGAAGCTTTCTTT.

This rearrangement joins TRBV7-7 to TRBJ2-1; possibly TRBD2 for D (6 bases). The germline gives CDR1 SSHAT, CDR2 FNYEAQ (reference sequence). The CDR3 extends over 14 amino acids. Trimming left V 5 bases short and J 7 bases short, with 15 bases between. Here the CDR3 DNA reads TGTGCCAGCAGCCCACACCCCGCGGGGAATGAGCAGTTCTTC. Translated: CASSPHPAGNEQFF.

The rearrangement uses TRBV4-1 and TRBJ2-5, with 10 bases identical to TRBD2. Trimming cost V 1 base and J 5 bases; bases outside gene matches: 13. This CDR3 has 18 residues. Germline lookup yields CDR1 MGHRA and CDR2 YSYEKL. The CDR3 DNA sequence: TGCGCCAGCAGCCAAGCTTTTGCTAGCGGGAGTTTGAGGGAGACCCAGTACTTC. It is translated as CASSQAFASGSLRETQYF.

The gene calls are TRBV7-2 and TRBJ2-3; D call uncertain. The CDR3 contains 13 residues. Deletions cut 4 bases from V and 2 bases from J, with 7 bases between. Germline loops: CDR1 SGHTA, CDR2 FQGNSA. This CDR3 reads CASSYKYTDTQYF. CDR3 DNA sequence: TGTGCCAGCAGCTATAAATACACAGATACGCAGTATTTT.

This clone has a handful of counts. The chain is built from TRBV6-6 and TRBJ2-2; TRBD2 matches at 10 bases. V lost 7 bases, J lost 3 bases, and 5 bases stayed unmatched. This CDR3 is 15 amino acids long. Germline V CDR1 and CDR2: MNHNY, SVGAGI (reference sequence). CDR3 bases: TGTGCCAGCAACCCCGGACTAGCGGACACCGGGGAGCTGTTTTTT. Amino acid sequence: CASNPGLADTGELFF.

The rearrangement joins TRBV7-6 to TRBJ1-4, with no clear D. Looked up from germline, CDR1 is SGHVS and CDR2 is FNYEAQ. V was pared by 3 bases and J by 3 bases, with 8 bases between. The CDR3 loop spans 14 amino acids. For the CDR3, the DNA is TGTGCCAGCAGCTTCGGGTATCCTAATGAAAAACTGTTTTTT. Protein product: CASSFGYPNEKLFF.

This clone occurred a few times. The genes are TRBV11-2 and TRBJ2-6; D is undetermined. This CDR3 is 13 amino acids long. V lost 7 bases and J lost 3, with 7 bases in between. Germline loops: CDR1 SGHAT, CDR2 FQNNGV. CDR3 loop: CASIPGGANVLTF. The CDR3 nucleotides read TGTGCCAGCATACCGGGTGGGGCCAACGTCCTGACTTTC.

The chain couples TRBV9 to TRBJ2-1, with 10 positions matching TRBD1. CDR1 is SGDLS, CDR2 YYNGEE, per germline. The J segment lost 7 bases and the V segment lost 4 bases, leaving 8 bases of the junction unmatched. The CDR3 consists of 15 residues. The CDR3 is CASSYGTGDSNEQFF. The CDR3, as DNA: TGTGCCAGCAGCTACGGGACAGGGGATTCAAATGAGCAGTTCTTC.

CDR3 protein: CASSQGQPWADNEQFF. In DNA form, the CDR3 reads TGCGCCAGCAGCCAAGGACAACCCTGGGCGGACAATGAGCAGTTCTTC. The V gene is TRBV4-1, the J gene TRBJ2-1; D unresolved. The V gene's germline CDR1 is MGHRA and CDR2 YSYEKL. Trimming pared 1 base from V and 5 bases from J, leaving 15 bases between. CDR3 length: 16 residues.

The V call is TRBV29-1, the J call TRBJ2-5; 8 bases agree with TRBD2. CDR1 SQVTM and CDR2 ANQGSEA come from the germline V gene. This CDR3 has 14 residues. J gave up 5 bases and V 4 bases, and 9 bases lay outside the gene matches. The DNA for the CDR3 is TGCAGCGTTGTAATCCAGCGGGAGAGGGAGACCCAGTACTTC. This codes for CSVVIQRERETQYF.

As regards this clone: The sample has other DNA sequences that encode this CDR3 too. The chain combines TRBV29-1 with TRBJ1-2; TRBD1 agrees at 7 bases. V gave up 4 bases and J gave up 2 bases; unmatched junction bases: 1. The V gene's germline CDR1 is SQVTM and CDR2 ANQGSEA. The CDR3 consists of 12 residues. Written as DNA, the CDR3 is TGCAGCGTTGTACAGGGGAACTATGGCTACACCTTC. It translates to CSVVQGNYGYTF.

The chain joins TRBV29-1 to TRBJ1-2; TRBD1 aligns across 7 bases. CDR3 length equals 11 residues. The ends lost 5 bases at V and 8 bases at J; junction bases unmatched: 5. Per the germline V gene, CDR1 is SQVTM and CDR2 is ANQGSEA. The CDR3 is CSVKGAEGYTF. CDR3 in DNA: TGCAGCGTTAAGGGGGCGGAGGGCTACACCTTC.

The gene calls are TRBV27 and TRBJ2-1, with D perhaps matching TRBD1 (5 bases). The CDR3 runs to 14 residues. With 7 bases removed from V and 5 bases from J, the gap between germline ends came to 15 bases. Germline CDR1 MNHEY, CDR2 SMNVEV (reference sequence). The CDR3 spells CASTSQGANNEQFF. The CDR3 region has the DNA TGTGCCAGCACCTCACAAGGGGCCAACAATGAGCAGTTCTTC.

This clone was seen more than once but under ten times. V gene TRBV4-1 combines with J gene TRBJ2-7; unclear D gene. V gave up 0 bases and J gave up 6 bases, with 6 bases separating them. Germline V gene lookup returns CDR1 MGHRA and CDR2 YSYEKL. The length of the CDR3 is 12 residues. Here the CDR3 reads CASSQDFLEQYF. The DNA for the CDR3 is TGCGCCAGCAGCCAAGATTTTCTCGAGCAGTACTTC.

The rearrangement joins TRBV7-7 to TRBJ1-5, with D hard to call. This CDR3 spans 15 amino acids. V was trimmed by 10 bases and J by 1 base, leaving 17 bases between them. Germline CDR1 is SSHAT and CDR2 is FNYEAQ (reference sequence). The CDR3: CANRRWALSNQPQHF. CDR3 DNA: TGTGCCAATCGGAGGTGGGCGCTGAGCAATCAGCCCCAGCATTTT.

The chain has TRBV5-1 and TRBJ2-1, with 9 bases lining up with TRBD1. The CDR3 has 15 amino acids. Trimming took 6 bases from V and 4 from J; bases not matched to a gene: 8. Germline values: CDR1 SGHRS, CDR2 YFSETQ. CDR3 bases: TGCGCCAGCAAACGTGGACAGGGGATTTACAATGAGCAGTTCTTC. This gives the protein CASKRGQGIYNEQFF.

V and J are TRBV29-1 and TRBJ2-1; the D gene is possibly TRBD2 (6 bases). V was cut by 7 bases and J by 0 bases, with 16 bases left in between. This CDR3 contains 15 residues. Per germline, CDR1 SQVTM and CDR2 ANQGSEA. The CDR3 DNA reads as TGCAGCGCCGCCAAGGTAGCGGTCTCCTACAATGAGCAGTTCTTC. Its translation: CSAAKVAVSYNEQFF.

This rearrangement joins TRBV27 to TRBJ1-3; weak D call: TRBD1 (5 bases). Trimming removed 3 bases from V and 4 bases from J, with 10 bases in between. From germline, CDR1 is MNHEY and CDR2 SMNVEV (reference sequence). CDR3 length: 14 amino acids. CDR3: CASSFAGIGNTIYF. The CDR3 bases are TGTGCCAGCAGTTTTGCAGGGATCGGAAACACCATATATTTT.